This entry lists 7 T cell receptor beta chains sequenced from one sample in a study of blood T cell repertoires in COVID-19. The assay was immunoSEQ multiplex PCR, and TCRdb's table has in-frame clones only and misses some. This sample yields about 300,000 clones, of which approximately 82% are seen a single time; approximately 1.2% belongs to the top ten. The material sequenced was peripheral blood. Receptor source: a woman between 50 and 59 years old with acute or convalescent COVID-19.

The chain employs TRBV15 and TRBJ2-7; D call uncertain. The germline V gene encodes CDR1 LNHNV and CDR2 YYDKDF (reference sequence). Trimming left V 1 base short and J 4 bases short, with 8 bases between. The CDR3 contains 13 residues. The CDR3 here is CATSRVQSYEQYF. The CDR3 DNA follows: TGTGCCACCAGCAGAGTACAGAGTTACGAGCAGTACTTC. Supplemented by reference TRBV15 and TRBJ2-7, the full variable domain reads DAMVIQNPRYQVTQFGKPVTLSCSQTLNHNVMYWYQQKSSQAPKLLFHYYDKDFNNEADTPDNFQSRRPNTSFCFLDIRSPGLGDTAMYLCATSRVQSYEQYFGPGTRLTVT.

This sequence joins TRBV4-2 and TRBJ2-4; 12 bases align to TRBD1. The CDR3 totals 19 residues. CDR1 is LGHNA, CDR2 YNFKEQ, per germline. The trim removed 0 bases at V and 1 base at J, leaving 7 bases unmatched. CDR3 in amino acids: CASSQEGQGALYAKNIQYF. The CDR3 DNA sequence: TGTGCCAGCAGCCAAGAGGGACAGGGGGCTCTTTACGCCAAAAACATTCAGTACTTC.

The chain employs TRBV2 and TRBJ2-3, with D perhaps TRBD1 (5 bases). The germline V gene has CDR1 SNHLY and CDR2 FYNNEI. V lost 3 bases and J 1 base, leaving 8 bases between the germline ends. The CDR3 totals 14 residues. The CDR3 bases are TGTGCCAGCAGTGACAGGGCCCGCACAGATACGCAGTATTTT. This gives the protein CASSDRARTDTQYF.

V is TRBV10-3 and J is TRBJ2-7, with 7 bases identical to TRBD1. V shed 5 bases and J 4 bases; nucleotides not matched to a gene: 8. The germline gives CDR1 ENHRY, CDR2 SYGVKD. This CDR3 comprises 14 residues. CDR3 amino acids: CAISRRQGEYEQYF. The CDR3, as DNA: TGTGCCATCAGTAGACGACAGGGAGAATACGAGCAGTACTTC.

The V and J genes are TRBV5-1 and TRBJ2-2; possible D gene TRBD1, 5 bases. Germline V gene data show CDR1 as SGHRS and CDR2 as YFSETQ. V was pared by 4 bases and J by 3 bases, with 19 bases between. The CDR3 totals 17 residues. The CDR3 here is CASSLYPQGLDTGELFF. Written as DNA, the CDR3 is TGCGCCAGCAGCCTTTACCCGCAGGGTTTAGACACCGGGGAGCTGTTTTTT.

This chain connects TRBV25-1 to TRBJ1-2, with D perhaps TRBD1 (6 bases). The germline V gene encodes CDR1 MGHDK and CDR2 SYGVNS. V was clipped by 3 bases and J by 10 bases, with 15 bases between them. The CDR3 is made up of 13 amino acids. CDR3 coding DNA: TGTGCCAGCAGTGACACTCCTACAGGGACCTACACCTTC. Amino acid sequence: CASSDTPTGTYTF.

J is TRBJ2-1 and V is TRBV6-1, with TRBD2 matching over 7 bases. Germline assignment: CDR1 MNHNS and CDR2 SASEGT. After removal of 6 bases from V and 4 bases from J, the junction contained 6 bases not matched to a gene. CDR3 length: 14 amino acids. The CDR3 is CASRGSSGYNEQFF. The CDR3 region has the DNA TGTGCCAGCAGGGGCTCTAGCGGATACAATGAGCAGTTCTTC.